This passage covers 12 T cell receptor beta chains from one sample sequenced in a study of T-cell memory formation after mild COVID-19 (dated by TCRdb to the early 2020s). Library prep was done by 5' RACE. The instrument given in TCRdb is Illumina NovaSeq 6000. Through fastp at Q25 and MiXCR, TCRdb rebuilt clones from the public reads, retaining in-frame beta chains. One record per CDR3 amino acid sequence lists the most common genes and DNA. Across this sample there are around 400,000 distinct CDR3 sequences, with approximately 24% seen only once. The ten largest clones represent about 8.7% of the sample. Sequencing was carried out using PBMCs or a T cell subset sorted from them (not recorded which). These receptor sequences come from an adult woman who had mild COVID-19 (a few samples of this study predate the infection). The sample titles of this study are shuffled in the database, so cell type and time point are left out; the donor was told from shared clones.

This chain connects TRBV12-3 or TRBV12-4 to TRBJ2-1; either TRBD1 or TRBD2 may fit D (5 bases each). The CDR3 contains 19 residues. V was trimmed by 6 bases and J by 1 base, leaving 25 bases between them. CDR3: CASRESLMRGVVSYNEQFF. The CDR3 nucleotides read TGTGCCAGCAGGGAATCCCTAATGAGGGGAGTGGTATCCTACAATGAGCAGTTCTTC.

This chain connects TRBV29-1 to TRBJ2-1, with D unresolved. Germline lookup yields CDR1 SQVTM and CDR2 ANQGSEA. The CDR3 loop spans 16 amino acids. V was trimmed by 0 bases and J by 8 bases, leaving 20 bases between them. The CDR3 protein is CSVEDGQARLVDEQFF. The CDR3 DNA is TGCAGCGTTGAAGATGGGCAGGCCCGTTTAGTGGATGAGCAGTTCTTC.

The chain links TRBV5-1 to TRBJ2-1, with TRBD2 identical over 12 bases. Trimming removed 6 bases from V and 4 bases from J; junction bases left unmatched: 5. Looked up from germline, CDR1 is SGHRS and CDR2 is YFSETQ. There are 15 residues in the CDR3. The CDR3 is CASTWTSGEYNEQFF. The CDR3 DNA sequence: TGCGCCAGCACCTGGACTAGCGGGGAGTACAATGAGCAGTTCTTC.

The CDR3 sequence: CASSLGTALYEQYF. CDR3 DNA: TGCGCCAGCAGCTTGGGGACAGCACTCTACGAGCAGTACTTC. This chain joins TRBV5-1 and TRBJ2-7, with D possibly TRBD1 on 6 matching bases. The CDR3 covers 14 residues. The V end lost 0 bases, the J end lost 3 bases, and 10 bases lay between the germline ends. Germline lookup yields CDR1 SGHRS and CDR2 YFSETQ.

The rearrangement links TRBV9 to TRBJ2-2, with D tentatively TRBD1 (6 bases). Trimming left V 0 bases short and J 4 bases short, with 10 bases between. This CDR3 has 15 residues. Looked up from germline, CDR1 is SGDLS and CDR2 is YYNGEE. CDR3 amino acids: CASSVEGHLTGELFF. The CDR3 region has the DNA TGTGCCAGCAGCGTAGAGGGACATCTCACCGGGGAGCTGTTTTTT.

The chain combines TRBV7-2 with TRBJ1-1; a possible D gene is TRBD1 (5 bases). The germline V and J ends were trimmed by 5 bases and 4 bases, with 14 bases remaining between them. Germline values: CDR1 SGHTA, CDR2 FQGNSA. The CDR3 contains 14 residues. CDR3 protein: CASSPMGGSTEAFF. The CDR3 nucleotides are TGTGCCAGCAGCCCGATGGGGGGGAGCACTGAAGCTTTCTTT.

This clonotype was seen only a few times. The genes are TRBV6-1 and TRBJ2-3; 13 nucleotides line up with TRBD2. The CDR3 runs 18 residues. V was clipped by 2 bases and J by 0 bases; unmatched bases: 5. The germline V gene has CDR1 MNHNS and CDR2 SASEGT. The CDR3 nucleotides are TGTGCCAGCAGTGAATGGGGACTAGCGGGGTCGAGCACAGATACGCAGTATTTT. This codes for CASSEWGLAGSSTDTQYF.

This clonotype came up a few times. As DNA, the CDR3 is TGTGCCAGCAGCAAAGCCGTCCGGAACACTGAAGCTTTCTTT. Residues: CASSKAVRNTEAFF. The chain joins TRBV21-1 to TRBJ1-1. TRBV21-1 is flagged as a pseudogene. The CDR3 sequence is 14 residues long.

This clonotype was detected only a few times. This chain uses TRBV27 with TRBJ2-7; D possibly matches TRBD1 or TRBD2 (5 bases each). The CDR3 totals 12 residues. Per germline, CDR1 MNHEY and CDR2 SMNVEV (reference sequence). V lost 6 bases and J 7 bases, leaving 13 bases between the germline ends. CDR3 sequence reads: CASSTGGLEQYF. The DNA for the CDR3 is TGTGCCAGCAGCACTGGGGGTCTTGAGCAGTACTTC.

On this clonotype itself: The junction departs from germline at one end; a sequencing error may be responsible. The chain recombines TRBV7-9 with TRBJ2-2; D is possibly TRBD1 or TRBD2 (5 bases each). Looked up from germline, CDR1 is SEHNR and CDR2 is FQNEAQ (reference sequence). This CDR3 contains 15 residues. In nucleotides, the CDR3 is TGTGCCAGCAGCCTCCCCGTCGTAGGGACCGGGGAGCAGTTTTTT. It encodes CASSLPVVGTGEQFF.

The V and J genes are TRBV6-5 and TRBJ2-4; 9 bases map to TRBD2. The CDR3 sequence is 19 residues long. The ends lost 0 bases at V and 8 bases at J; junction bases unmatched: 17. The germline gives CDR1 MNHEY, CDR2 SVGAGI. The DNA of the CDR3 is TGTGCCAGCAGTTACTCGAATATGGCGGGAGGGCCCAGGGGGGACATTCAGTACTTC. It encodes CASSYSNMAGGPRGDIQYF.

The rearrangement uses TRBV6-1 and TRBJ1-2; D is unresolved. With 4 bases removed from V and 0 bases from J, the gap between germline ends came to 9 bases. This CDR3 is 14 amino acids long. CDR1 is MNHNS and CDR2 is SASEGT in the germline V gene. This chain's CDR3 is CASSARAANYGYTF. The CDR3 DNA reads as TGTGCCAGCAGTGCAAGGGCAGCTAACTATGGCTACACCTTC.